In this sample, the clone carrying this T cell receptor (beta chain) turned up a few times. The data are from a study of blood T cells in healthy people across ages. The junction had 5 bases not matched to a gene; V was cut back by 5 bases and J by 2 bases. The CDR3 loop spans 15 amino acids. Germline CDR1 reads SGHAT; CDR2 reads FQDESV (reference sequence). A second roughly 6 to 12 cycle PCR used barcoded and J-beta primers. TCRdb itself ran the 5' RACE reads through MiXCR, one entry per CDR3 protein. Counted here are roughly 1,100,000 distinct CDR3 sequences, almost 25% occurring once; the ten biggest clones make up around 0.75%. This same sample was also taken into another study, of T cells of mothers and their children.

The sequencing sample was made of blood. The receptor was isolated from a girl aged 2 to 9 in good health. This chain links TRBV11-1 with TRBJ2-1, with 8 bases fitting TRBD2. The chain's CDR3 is CASSAGGGPYNEQFF. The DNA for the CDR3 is TGTGCCAGCAGCGCGGGGGGCGGCCCCTACAATGAGCAGTTCTTC.